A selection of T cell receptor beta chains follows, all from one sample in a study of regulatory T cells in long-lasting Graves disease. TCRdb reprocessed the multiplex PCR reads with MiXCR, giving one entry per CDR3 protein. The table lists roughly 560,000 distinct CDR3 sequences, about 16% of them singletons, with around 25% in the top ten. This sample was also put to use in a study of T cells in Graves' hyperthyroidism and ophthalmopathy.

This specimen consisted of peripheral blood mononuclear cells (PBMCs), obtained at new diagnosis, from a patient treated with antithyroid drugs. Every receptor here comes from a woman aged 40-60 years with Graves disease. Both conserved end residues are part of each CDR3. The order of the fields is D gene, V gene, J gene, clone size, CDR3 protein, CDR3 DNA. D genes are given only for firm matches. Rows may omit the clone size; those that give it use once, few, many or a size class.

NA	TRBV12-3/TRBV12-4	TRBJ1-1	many	CASSSRQVIEAFF	TGTGCCAGCAGTTCCCGACAGGTGATTGAAGCTTTCTTT
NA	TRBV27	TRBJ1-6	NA	CASSAGPPPSGSPLHF	TGTGCCAGCAGTGCCGGGCCTCCCCCAAGCGGTTCACCCCTCCACTTT
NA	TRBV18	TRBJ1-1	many	CASSPGTTGRTEAFF	TGTGCCAGCTCACCAGGGACCACAGGCCGAACTGAAGCTTTCTTT
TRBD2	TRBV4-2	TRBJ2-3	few	CASSQSRGGAGDTQYF	TGTGCCAGCAGCCAATCCCGGGGGGGGGCCGGGGATACGCAGTATTTT
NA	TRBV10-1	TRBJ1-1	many	CASSESISRMNTEAFF	TGCGCCAGCAGTGAGTCGATTTCAAGAATGAACACTGAAGCTTTCTTT
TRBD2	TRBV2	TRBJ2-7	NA	CASGGLADPYEQYF	TGTGCCAGCGGGGGACTAGCTGATCCCTACGAGCAGTACTTC
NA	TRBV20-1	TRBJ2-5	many	CSARGTYGETQYF	TGCAGTGCAAGAGGGACATATGGAGAGACCCAGTACTTC
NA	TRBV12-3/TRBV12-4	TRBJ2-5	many	CASSPSPLGGTQYF	TGTGCCAGCAGTCCATCCCCTTTGGGGGGGACCCAGTACTTC
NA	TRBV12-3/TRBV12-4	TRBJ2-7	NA	CASSSPGGRYEQYF	TGTGCCAGCAGTTCCCCAGGGGGGCGCTACGAGCAGTACTTC
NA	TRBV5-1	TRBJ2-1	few	CASSLAGAPAVDEQFF	TGCGCCAGCAGCTTGGCTGGGGCCCCGGCCGTGGATGAGCAGTTCTTC
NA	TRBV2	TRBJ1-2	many	CASTGVRANYGYTF	TGTGCCAGCACTGGGGTACGGGCCAACTATGGCTACACCTTC
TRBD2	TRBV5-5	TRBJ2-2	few	CASSPRAQLAGVYTGELFF	TGTGCCAGCAGCCCAAGGGCCCAACTAGCGGGGGTCTACACCGGGGAGCTGTTTTTT
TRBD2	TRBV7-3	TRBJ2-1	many	CASSEGTSGGRDEQFF	TGTGCCAGCAGCGAAGGGACTAGCGGGGGCCGTGATGAGCAGTTCTTC
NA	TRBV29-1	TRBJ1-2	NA	CSGDLEGYTF	TGCAGCGGTGATCTGGAGGGCTACACCTTC
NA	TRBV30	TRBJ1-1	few	CAWGGGTGSTEAFF	TGTGCCTGGGGGGGGGGTACAGGGAGCACTGAAGCTTTCTTT
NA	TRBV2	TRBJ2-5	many	CASSDSTPGETQYF	TGTGCCAGCAGTGATTCCACTCCGGGAGAGACCCAGTACTTC
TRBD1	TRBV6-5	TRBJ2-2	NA	CASSYSGQHANTGELFF	TGTGCCAGCAGTTACTCGGGACAGCACGCGAACACCGGGGAGCTGTTTTTT
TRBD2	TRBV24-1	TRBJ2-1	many	CATASGGVYEQFF	TGTGCCACCGCTAGCGGGGGGGTCTATGAGCAGTTCTTC
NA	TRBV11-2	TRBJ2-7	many	CASSLAPDTYEQYF	TGTGCCAGCAGCTTAGCCCCGGATACCTACGAGCAGTACTTC
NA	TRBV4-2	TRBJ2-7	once	CASSQGSGSSYEQYF	TGTGCCAGCAGCCAAGGGTCAGGGTCGTCCTACGAGCAGTACTTC
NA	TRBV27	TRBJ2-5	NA	CASSSLLYSETQYF	TGTGCCAGCAGTTCCCTTCTCTACTCAGAGACCCAGTACTTC
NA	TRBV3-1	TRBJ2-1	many	CASSQPGYSYNEQFF	TGTGCCAGCAGCCAGCCGGGCTACTCCTACAATGAGCAGTTCTTC
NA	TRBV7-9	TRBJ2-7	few	CASSAEGVGEQYF	TGTGCCAGCAGCGCAGAGGGGGTTGGCGAGCAGTACTTC
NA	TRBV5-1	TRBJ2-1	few	CASSPAGSNEQFF	TGCGCCAGCAGCCCGGCGGGGTCGAATGAGCAGTTCTTC
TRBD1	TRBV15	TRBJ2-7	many	CATSRDQDRGDEQYF	TGTGCCACCAGCAGAGATCAGGACAGGGGTGACGAGCAGTACTTC
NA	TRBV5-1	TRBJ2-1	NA	CASSLAVGAGDLSF	TGCGCCAGCAGCTTGGCCGTCGGGGCAGGGGATCTGTCCTTC
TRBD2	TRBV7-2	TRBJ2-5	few	CASSLSGTSGGRKTQYF	TGTGCCAGCAGCCTCTCAGGGACTAGCGGGGGGAGAAAGACCCAGTACTTC
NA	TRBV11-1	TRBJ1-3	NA	CASSPGGRRGNTIYF	TGTGCCAGCAGCCCGGGGGGACGGAGAGGAAACACCATATATTTT
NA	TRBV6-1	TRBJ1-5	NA	CASSLPDIGNQPQHF	TGTGCCAGCAGCCTCCCTGACATTGGCAATCAGCCCCAGCATTTT
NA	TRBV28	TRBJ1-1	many	CASSLFRQGRLNTEAFF	TGTGCCAGCAGTTTATTTAGGCAGGGCAGGCTGAACACTGAAGCTTTCTTT
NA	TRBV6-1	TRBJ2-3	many	CASIVKGADTQYF	TGTGCCAGCATAGTAAAGGGGGCAGATACGCAGTATTTT
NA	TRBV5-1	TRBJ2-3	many	CASRVSTADTQYF	TGCGCCAGCAGAGTCAGCACGGCTGATACGCAGTATTTT
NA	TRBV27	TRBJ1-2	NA	CASSIRPSTNYGYTF	TGTGCCAGCAGCATTCGACCCTCCACTAACTATGGCTACACCTTC
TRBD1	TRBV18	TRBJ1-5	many	CASSPFQGDQPQHF	TGTGCCAGCTCACCGTTTCAGGGGGATCAGCCCCAGCATTTT
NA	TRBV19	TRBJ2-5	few	CASSIAAGKETQYF	TGTGCCAGTAGTATAGCGGCAGGGAAAGAGACCCAGTACTTC
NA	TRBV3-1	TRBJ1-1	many	CASSPIEGGGKLFF	TGTGCCAGCAGCCCGATCGAGGGGGGAGGGAAGCTTTTCTTT
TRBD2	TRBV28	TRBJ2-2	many	CASGNLAGGTNTGELFF	TGTGCCAGCGGAAACCTAGCGGGGGGGACGAACACCGGGGAGCTGTTTTTT
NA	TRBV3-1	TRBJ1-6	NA	CASRGEGKAGSPLHF	TGTGCCAGCAGGGGCGAGGGGAAGGCTGGTTCACCCCTCCACTTT
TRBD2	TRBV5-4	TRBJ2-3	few	CASSLGRGAGADTQYF	TGTGCCAGCAGCTTGGGGCGGGGGGCCGGGGCAGATACGCAGTATTTT
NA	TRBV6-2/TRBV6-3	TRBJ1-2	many	CASSYPGSYGYTF	TGTGCCAGCAGTTACCCGGGCAGCTATGGCTACACCTTC
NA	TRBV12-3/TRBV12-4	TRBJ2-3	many	CASSLRPTDTQYF	TGTGCCAGCAGTTTAAGGCCCACAGATACGCAGTATTTT